These 25 T cell receptor beta chains came from one sample sequenced in a study of vaccination and CD4 T cells after COVID-19. The Oncomine TCR Beta short-read assay sequenced DNA from cultured CD4+ T cells. TCRdb analysed the PCR reads with MiXCR anew, one entry per CDR3 protein. The data contain about 26,000 distinct CDR3 sequences, 64% of them singletons. Treatment defined: approximately nine-day PBMC culture with coronavirus spike peptide pools or control peptides (ViraFEST assay). These receptors are not linked to any known antigen. Sequences were obtained from CD4+ T cells from blood, cultured in vitro. The receptors were gathered from a human donor who had recovered from COVID-19.

J is TRBJ1-1 and V is TRBV7-8, with D tentatively TRBD1 (6 bases). The CDR3 has 13 amino acids. The ends were cut back, 5 bases at V and 10 bases at J, with 17 bases in the middle. In germline, CDR1 is SGHVS, CDR2 FQNEAQ. The CDR3 region has the DNA TGTGCCAGCAGCACCTACACAGGGAGGGGAGCTTTCTTT. Protein product: CASSTYTGRGAFF.

The chain joins TRBV28 to TRBJ2-2; D not certain. The CDR3 consists of 15 residues. The germline V and J ends were trimmed by 7 bases and 0 bases, with 12 bases remaining between them. CDR1 MDHEN and CDR2 SYDVKM come from the germline V gene. CDR3 region: CASTPGSANTGELFF. In DNA, the CDR3 is TGTGCCAGCACCCCAGGCAGTGCGAACACCGGGGAGCTGTTTTTT.

The table lists this clonotype with a few counts. This chain uses TRBV10-3 with TRBJ1-1; D remains ambiguous. Germline V gene sequence: CDR1 ENHRY, CDR2 SYGVKD. CDR3 size: 14 residues. Trimming removed 4 bases from V and 0 bases from J, with 9 bases in between. The CDR3 nucleotides are TGTGCCATCAGTGGGGAGGGCATGAACACTGAAGCTTTCTTT. It yields the protein CAISGEGMNTEAFF.

This clonotype is a singleton in its sample. CDR3 in DNA: TGTGCCAGCAGCTTAATAACAGCTATCTCTTTGGTATCGGGTGGCTACACCTTC. It yields the protein CASSLITAISLVSGGYTF. The chain recombines TRBV7-9 with TRBJ1-2; D call uncertain. The CDR3 is made up of 18 amino acids. Per germline, CDR1 SEHNR and CDR2 FQNEAQ (reference sequence). V lost 2 bases, J lost 7 bases, and 26 bases lay in between.

This chain links TRBV7-9 with TRBJ1-3; 7 nucleotides match TRBD1. The CDR3 has 18 amino acids. Trimming cost V 5 bases and J 4 bases; bases outside gene matches: 17. Germline values: CDR1 SEHNR, CDR2 FQNEAQ (reference sequence). DNA for the CDR3: TGTGCCAGCAGCCCCCGCCGGGACAGCCTCCCAGGGGGAAACACCATATATTTT. This codes for CASSPRRDSLPGGNTIYF. The variable domain in full, with the rest retrieved from reference TRBV7-9 and TRBJ1-3, is DTGVSQNPRHKITKRGQNVTFRCDPISEHNRLYWYRQTLGQGPEFLTYFQNEAQLEKSRLLSDRFSAERPKGSFSTLEIQRTEQGDSAMYLCASSPRRDSLPGGNTIYFGEGSWLTVV.

The J gene is TRBJ1-5, the V gene TRBV6-2 or TRBV6-3, with D hard to call. The CDR3 spans 16 residues. The V gene's germline CDR1 is MNHEY and CDR2 SVGEGT. V was clipped by 2 bases and J by 2 bases, with 13 bases between them. Written as DNA, the CDR3 is TGTGCCAGCAGTTACCTTGCCGCTACGGGCAATCAGCCCCAGCATTTT. This codes for CASSYLAATGNQPQHF.

This clonotype was recorded a few times. The chain is built from TRBV20-1 and TRBJ1-2, with D unresolved. The ends were cut back, 1 base at V and 8 bases at J, with 14 bases in the middle. Germline loops: CDR1 DFQATT, CDR2 SNEGSKA (reference sequence). This CDR3 has 13 residues. CDR3 in DNA: TGCAGTGCTAGAGCGAATGAGGGCTGGGGCTACACCTTC. Protein: CSARANEGWGYTF.

This clonotype has only one observation. The chain links TRBV7-9 to TRBJ1-2, with 9 bases matching TRBD1. This CDR3 is built from 17 residues. CDR1 and CDR2 (germline): SEHNR, FQNEAQ (reference sequence). The V gene end was trimmed by 8 bases and the J gene end by 1 base; junction bases not matched to a gene: 14. CDR3 region: CASLEEVGTGSNYGYTF. CDR3 sequence (DNA): TGTGCCAGCTTAGAAGAGGTCGGGACAGGGAGTAACTATGGCTACACCTTC.

The chain joins TRBV6-2 or TRBV6-3 to TRBJ1-6, with D unresolved. CDR1 MNHEY and CDR2 SVGEGT come from the germline V gene. V lost 6 bases and J 10 bases, leaving 19 bases between the germline ends. The CDR3 is 15 amino acids. The DNA for the CDR3 is TGTGCCAGCAGCCCGAGAACGGGAGGGCGATCACCCCTCCACTTT. It yields the protein CASSPRTGGRSPLHF.

This chain uses TRBV20-1 with TRBJ1-1; D is undetermined. The CDR3 consists of 14 residues. Looked up from germline, CDR1 is DFQATT and CDR2 is SNEGSKA (reference sequence). V was pared by 0 bases and J by 1 base, with 9 bases between. CDR3 in DNA: TGCAGTGCTAGAGAAGGGAACCCGAACACTGAAGCTTTCTTT. Residues: CSAREGNPNTEAFF.

In its sample, this clonotype was seen a few times. This chain connects TRBV7-9 to TRBJ1-5, with D uncertain. The length of the CDR3 is 14 residues. Germline CDR1 SEHNR, CDR2 FQNEAQ (reference sequence). V was shortened by 5 bases and J by 2 bases, with 10 bases between the two germline ends. The CDR3 loop is CASSPVEGNQPQHF. The DNA for the CDR3 is TGTGCCAGCAGCCCGGTCGAGGGCAATCAGCCCCAGCATTTT.

This rearrangement joins TRBV11-2 to TRBJ2-6; D gene uncertain. Germline CDR1 SGHAT, CDR2 FQNNGV. The length of the CDR3 is 14 residues. The ends were cut back, 0 bases at V and 4 bases at J, with 4 bases in the middle. The DNA for the CDR3 is TGTGCCAGCAGCTTAGATCGCGGGGCCAACGTCCTGACTTTC. It is translated as CASSLDRGANVLTF. The variable domain in full, with the rest retrieved from reference TRBV11-2 and TRBJ2-6, is EAGVAQSPRYKIIEKRQSVAFWCNPISGHATLYWYQQILGQGPKLLIQFQNNGVVDDSQLPKDRFSAERLKGVDSTLKIQPAKLEDSAVYLCASSLDRGANVLTFGAGSRLTVL.

The chain joins TRBV20-1 to TRBJ1-2; the D gene is possibly TRBD1 (6 bases). CDR1 and CDR2 from the germline V gene are DFQATT and SNEGSKA (reference sequence). The CDR3 length is 13 residues. V was cut by 0 bases and J by 10 bases, with 15 bases left in between. CDR3 sequence (DNA): TGCAGTGCTAGAGATCTCACGGGACACCTCTACACCTTC. Residues: CSARDLTGHLYTF.

This clonotype appeared once. The chain joins TRBV6-2 or TRBV6-3 to TRBJ1-2; 10 nucleotides agree with TRBD1. V lost 6 bases to trimming and J lost 4 bases; unmatched junction nucleotides: 14. CDR3 size: 17 residues. Germline V gene data show CDR1 as MNHEY and CDR2 as SVGEGT. The CDR3 region has the DNA TGTGCCAGCAGACCAATTCGACAGGGGGCCTTCCCCTATGGCTACACCTTC. It is translated as CASRPIRQGAFPYGYTF.

In this sample, this clonotype turned up a few times. This sequence joins TRBV7-2 and TRBJ1-6; D possibly corresponds to TRBD1 (6 bases). Trimming took off 3 bases at V and 9 bases at J, with 15 bases between the two ends. The germline V gene encodes CDR1 SGHTA and CDR2 FQGNSA. CDR3 length equals 15 residues. CDR3 nucleotide sequence: TGTGCCAGCAGCTTGCGCTGGACAGATACTTCACCCCTCCACTTT. The encoded protein is CASSLRWTDTSPLHF.

This clonotype was detected only a few times. The chain recombines TRBV7-2 with TRBJ2-2, with TRBD1 matching 7 bases. The V gene's germline CDR1 is SGHTA and CDR2 FQGNSA. CDR3 size: 18 residues. J lost 7 bases, V lost 1 base, and 15 bases had no gene match. CDR3 sequence (DNA): TGTGCCAGCAGCTTAGTCCGCAGGGGGATCGGTGGGATCGGGGAGCTGTTTTTT. It encodes CASSLVRRGIGGIGELFF.

The rearrangement links TRBV19 to TRBJ1-1; 9 nucleotides agree with TRBD1. V shed 10 bases, J shed 5 bases, and the junction held 11 bases outside the gene matches. The CDR3 extends over 14 amino acids. The germline CDR1 and CDR2 sequences are LNHDA and SQIVND (reference sequence). In DNA, the CDR3 is TGTGCCACGCGGCGGGACAGGGTAGGTACTGAAGCTTTCTTT. It specifies CATRRDRVGTEAFF.

This clonotype was seen a few times. The chain employs TRBV19 and TRBJ2-2; TRBD2 agrees at 9 bases. V lost 1 base, J lost 5 bases, and 11 bases stayed unmatched. Germline V gives CDR1 LNHDA, CDR2 SQIVND (reference sequence). The CDR3 runs to 18 residues. The CDR3 protein is CASSIVGISGRLTGELFF. The CDR3 DNA sequence: TGTGCCAGTAGTATAGTAGGGATTAGCGGGAGACTGACCGGGGAGCTGTTTTTT.

The V call is TRBV6-2 or TRBV6-3, the J call TRBJ1-1; maybe TRBD1 (5 bases). The CDR3 extends over 13 amino acids. CDR1 is MNHEY, CDR2 SVGEGT, per germline. V lost 5 bases and J 3 bases, leaving 10 bases between the germline ends. CDR3 sequence reads: CASSTTAYTEAFF. The DNA for the CDR3 is TGTGCCAGCAGTACGACAGCCTACACTGAAGCTTTCTTT.

This clonotype showed up just a few times. The chain has TRBV6-1 and TRBJ1-5, with a weak D call TRBD1 (6 bases). The CDR3 spans 15 residues. The germline V gene has CDR1 MNHNS and CDR2 SASEGT. With 5 bases removed from V and 2 bases from J, the gap between germline ends came to 13 bases. The CDR3 loop reads CASSPLRGGNQPQHF. CDR3 DNA: TGTGCCAGCAGTCCCCTAAGGGGGGGCAATCAGCCCCAGCATTTT.

The J gene is TRBJ1-6, the V gene TRBV11-1; TRBD1 aligns across 7 bases. From germline, CDR1 is SGHAT and CDR2 FQDESV (reference sequence). V shed 5 bases and J 7 bases; nucleotides not matched to a gene: 5. This CDR3 has 14 residues. In DNA, the CDR3 is TGTGCCAGCAGCCTCCGGGACAGAAATTCACCCCTCCACTTT. It encodes CASSLRDRNSPLHF.

The V call is TRBV7-9, the J call TRBJ2-1, with a possible D match to TRBD1 (6 bases). Trimming took off 5 bases at V and 8 bases at J, with 25 bases between the two ends. The germline V gene encodes CDR1 SEHNR and CDR2 FQNEAQ (reference sequence). The CDR3 covers 17 residues. In DNA, the CDR3 is TGTGCCAGCAGCCCTAACCTCGACAGGCCTCTTCCCCATGAGCAGTTCTTC. Translated: CASSPNLDRPLPHEQFF.

The chain is built from TRBV6-2 or TRBV6-3 and TRBJ2-5; D possibly corresponds to TRBD2 (5 bases). V shed 5 bases and J shed 2 bases, with 15 bases lying between them. The CDR3 is 15 amino acids. The V gene's germline CDR1 is MNHEY and CDR2 SVGEGT. CDR3 coding DNA: TGTGCCAGCAGTCGGCCTGCGGGTCGACAAGAGACCCAGTACTTC. Translated: CASSRPAGRQETQYF.

This clonotype is labeled as medium-sized. The chain links TRBV27 to TRBJ1-5, with 7 bases lining up with TRBD1. The CDR3 totals 16 residues. With V trimmed by 8 bases and J by 3 bases, 13 bases remained unmatched. The germline V gene encodes CDR1 MNHEY and CDR2 SMNVEV (reference sequence). CDR3 sequence: CASRQVTGITNQPQHF. CDR3 nucleotide sequence: TGTGCCAGCCGCCAAGTGACAGGGATCACCAATCAGCCCCAGCATTTT.

The chain recombines TRBV6-2 or TRBV6-3 with TRBJ2-3; either TRBD1 or TRBD2 may supply D (5 bases each). The germline V gene encodes CDR1 MNHEY and CDR2 SVGEGT. V was shortened by 1 base and J by 0 bases, with 11 bases between the two germline ends. The CDR3 runs to 16 residues. The CDR3: CASSYLGTRSTDTQYF. CDR3 in DNA: TGTGCCAGCAGTTACTTGGGGACGAGAAGCACAGATACGCAGTATTTT.